This is a list of T cell receptor beta chains from one sample in a study of blood T cells in healthy people across ages. Via MiXCR, TCRdb re-called the 5' RACE reads, giving one row per CDR3 protein. The sample contains 550,000 to 750,000 distinct CDR3 sequences, approximately 21% of which appear only once. The sequencing sample was made of blood. All receptors derive from a man between 65 and 80 years old in good health. CDR3s include the opening cysteine and the closing phenylalanine or tryptophan. D genes are given only for firm matches. Clone size is given for some rows only: seen once, a few or many times, or a class if the clone is expanded.

TRBJ2-5 NA NA TRBV20-1 CSAAAGTTKTQYF TGCAGTGCCGCAGCCGGGACAACAAAGACCCAGTACTTC
TRBJ2-1 TRBD1 few TRBV6-1 CASSLNPPGQGNEQFF TGTGCCAGCAGTCTTAACCCTCCGGGACAGGGCAATGAGCAGTTCTTC
TRBJ2-5 NA NA TRBV6-2/TRBV6-3 CASSSGSQRGEETQYF TGTGCCAGCAGTTCCGGTAGCCAACGAGGAGAAGAGACCCAGTACTTC
TRBJ1-3 NA few TRBV7-6 CASSLQGRNTIYF TGTGCCAGCAGTCTGCAGGGGAGGAACACCATATATTTT
TRBJ1-2 NA NA TRBV12-3/TRBV12-4 CASSFSWEDGYTF TGTGCCAGCAGTTTTAGCTGGGAGGATGGCTACACCTTC
TRBJ2-5 TRBD2 NA TRBV28 CASSSPGLQETQYF TGTGCCAGCAGTTCACCGGGACTACAAGAGACCCAGTACTTC
TRBJ1-1 NA NA TRBV5-1 CASSLVQGTTEAFF TGCGCCAGCAGCTTGGTTCAGGGGACCACTGAAGCTTTCTTT
TRBJ2-7 NA NA TRBV28 CASSRNPPVGFYEQYF TGTGCCAGCAGCCGAAATCCCCCGGTCGGCTTTTACGAGCAGTACTTC
TRBJ2-3 TRBD2 NA TRBV18 CASSLAAGETDTQYF TGTGCCAGCTCATTAGCCGCGGGAGAAACAGATACGCAGTATTTT
TRBJ1-1 NA NA TRBV6-1 CASNQQGQRNTEAFF TGTGCCAGCAACCAACAAGGACAGAGGAACACTGAAGCTTTCTTT
TRBJ2-5 NA many TRBV5-1 CASSFLMGETQYF TGCGCCAGCAGCTTTTTGATGGGGGAGACCCAGTACTTC
TRBJ2-3 NA few TRBV20-1 CSAPTRTDTQYF TGCAGTGCTCCGACACGCACAGATACGCAGTATTTT
TRBJ2-4 TRBD1 many TRBV29-1 CSVVGTGVGKNIQYF TGCAGCGTGGTGGGGACAGGGGTTGGCAAAAACATTCAGTACTTC
TRBJ1-4 TRBD1 NA TRBV7-3 CASSASTGQGEKLFF TGTGCCAGCAGCGCCTCGACAGGGCAGGGAGAAAAACTGTTTTTT
TRBJ1-2 NA NA TRBV25-1 CASSEWTHGYTF TGTGCCAGCAGTGAATGGACACATGGCTACACCTTC
TRBJ2-5 NA NA TRBV7-2 CASSFDPRGETQYF TGTGCCAGCAGCTTCGACCCCCGGGGGGAGACCCAGTACTTC
TRBJ2-5 NA NA TRBV4-1 CASSQDGSEETQYF TGCGCCAGCAGCCAAGATGGTAGCGAAGAGACCCAGTACTTC
TRBJ2-1 NA NA TRBV2 CASSIDSDDYNEQFF TGTGCCAGCAGTATAGACAGTGACGACTACAATGAGCAGTTCTTC
TRBJ2-1 NA few TRBV20-1 CSPPTGLAEYNEQFF TGCAGTCCACCCACCGGACTGGCGGAATACAATGAGCAGTTCTTC
TRBJ2-5 TRBD2 NA TRBV6-1 CASSEAQVSAGGFF TGTGCCAGCAGTGAAGCGCAAGTGTCAGCGGGAGGGTTCTTC
TRBJ1-2 NA few TRBV2 CASISGGYYTF TGTGCCAGCATTTCGGGGGGTTACTACACCTTC
TRBJ1-1 NA many TRBV7-2 CASSLVLGTEAFF TGTGCCAGCAGCTTAGTTTTGGGCACTGAAGCTTTCTTT
TRBJ1-2 NA NA TRBV29-1 CSVEDQPNYGYTF TGCAGCGTTGAAGATCAGCCTAACTATGGCTACACCTTC
TRBJ2-1 NA few TRBV29-1 CSALQGYDEQFF TGCAGCGCCCTACAGGGTTACGATGAGCAGTTCTTC
TRBJ1-6 TRBD1 NA TRBV3-1 CASSEGQAINSPLHF TGTGCCAGCAGCGAAGGACAGGCGATTAATTCACCCCTCCACTTT
TRBJ1-5 TRBD1 NA TRBV7-2 CASSLKRQGTQPQHF TGTGCCAGCAGCTTAAAGCGACAGGGGACTCAGCCCCAGCATTTT
TRBJ1-1 TRBD1 few TRBV20-1 CSARDRAWNTEAFF TGCAGTGCCAGGGACAGGGCTTGGAACACTGAAGCTTTCTTT
TRBJ2-6 NA NA TRBV29-1 CSVPGGNSGANVLTF TGCAGCGTTCCCGGGGGCAACTCTGGGGCCAACGTCCTGACTTTC
TRBJ2-5 NA NA TRBV5-3 CARSCAPETDQETQYF TGTGCCAGAAGTTGTGCCCCCGAGACGGATCAAGAGACCCAGTACTTC
TRBJ2-4 TRBD2 NA TRBV20-1 CSARGLRLAGAGGDIQYF TGCAGTGCTAGAGGGTTAAGACTAGCGGGGGCCGGGGGTGACATTCAGTACTTC
TRBJ2-1 NA few TRBV5-1 CASSLEVSARANEQFF TGCGCCAGCAGCTTGGAAGTGTCCGCCAGGGCCAATGAGCAGTTCTTC
TRBJ2-1 NA NA TRBV12-3/TRBV12-4 CASSPRLGGSYNEQFF TGTGCCAGCAGTCCACGACTAGGCGGCTCCTACAATGAGCAGTTCTTC
TRBJ2-3 NA few TRBV4-1 CASSQDLRPSTDTQYF TGCGCCAGCAGCCAAGACCTCCGGCCAAGCACAGATACGCAGTATTTT
TRBJ2-7 TRBD2 few TRBV3-1 CASSRLGLADSYEQYF TGTGCCAGCAGCCGGTTGGGACTAGCGGATTCCTACGAGCAGTACTTC
TRBJ2-1 NA NA TRBV20-1 CSARDLGWNNEQFF TGCAGTGCTAGAGATCTCGGCTGGAACAATGAGCAGTTCTTC